This entry concerns a single T cell receptor (beta chain). Its antigen has not been determined. Per-base qualities were not stored, and no clone one base away is much larger. The sample is drawn from a study of OX40 agonist ivuxolimab in advanced cancers. Background on the whole study: Ivuxolimab, which targeted the costimulatory receptor OX40 (CD134), was an agonistic, fully human IgG2 monoclonal antibody. Patients were allowed to have had prior anti-PD-1, anti-PD-L1 or anti-CTLA-4 therapy, and 40% of the dose-escalation patients had previously received checkpoint inhibitors. Of the roughly 51 patients in dose escalation, about 20 had hepatocellular carcinoma, about 15 had melanoma, 9 had renal cell carcinoma and 9 had head and neck cancer. In the dose-escalation cohort, roughly four fifths of patients were male, and the mean age was roughly 60 years, with a range of roughly 23 to 85. Peripheral TCRbeta sequencing aimed to test whether ivuxolimab altered TCR sequence diversity and caused clonal T-cell expansion. Intravenous ivuxolimab was administered to patients every 2 weeks at six dose levels: 0.01, 0.1, 0.3, 1.5, 3 and 10 mg/kg. Partial responses were achieved by three dose-escalation patients, of whom one had hepatocellular carcinoma and two had cutaneous melanoma. The paper covers the monotherapy dose-escalation part of the phase I ivuxolimab trial, which included N ≈ 50 patients. Points the paper makes about the study in general: At doses of 0.1 to 3.0 mg/kg, clonal expansion of both CD4+ and CD8+ blood T cells was observed from baseline to week 6. On average, CD8+ T cells showed more expanded clones than CD4+ T cells after ivuxolimab. Low levels of normalized T-cell clonal expansion were also seen in some patients who did not respond. In the 0.1-3.0 mg/kg groups, partial responders were among the patients with the lowest normalized peripheral clonal expansion, particularly in CD8+ T cells. The antigen specificity of the clonally expanded peripheral T cells was not determined.

The germline V gene sets CDR1 to SGHTA and CDR2 to FQGNSA. The V end loses 5 bases and the J end loses 3 bases, and a stretch of 8 bases separates them. There are 12 amino acids in the CDR3, from cysteine to phenylalanine inclusive. This entry keeps only the CDR3 DNA: 36 bases, framed from base 1. Patients with autoimmune disease history or receiving systemic immunosuppression were excluded from the trial. In every dose cohort, peripheral blood was drawn for TCR sequencing at baseline, cycle 4 day 1, and cycle 7 day 1. Samples came from an open-label, multicenter, first-in-human phase I dose-escalation trial of ivuxolimab. Adults with locally advanced or metastatic melanoma, renal cell, hepatocellular, or head and neck squamous cell carcinoma were enrolled in the trial. CD4+ and CD8+ T cells were sorted separately from peripheral blood before TCR sequencing. Genomic DNA was extracted from sorted cells for sequencing of the TCRbeta CDR3 region. TCRbeta CDR3 regions were sequenced using the immunoSEQ Assay. As stored in TCRdb, this immuneACCESS dataset retains in-frame rearrangements with V and J assigned. A fraction of the clones does not appear; measured against another copy, unresolved V genes explain less than half of the discrepancy, and the remainder lacks a known reason. Recorded for this sample are 45,000 to 50,000 clones; over 85% of them occurred a single time. Roughly 5.7% of the sample is held by the ten biggest clonotypes.

The V and J genes are TRBV7-2 and TRBJ2-7, with TRBD2 perhaps the D gene, on 5 matching bases. Sample: CD4+ or CD8+ T cells sorted from blood, taken in a trial of the OX40 agonist ivuxolimab. The TCR comes from an adult with an advanced solid tumor such as melanoma, head and neck, liver or kidney cancer. CDR3 region: CASSPGSYEQYF. The bases read TGTGCCAGCAGCCCTGGGAGCTACGAGCAGTACTTC.